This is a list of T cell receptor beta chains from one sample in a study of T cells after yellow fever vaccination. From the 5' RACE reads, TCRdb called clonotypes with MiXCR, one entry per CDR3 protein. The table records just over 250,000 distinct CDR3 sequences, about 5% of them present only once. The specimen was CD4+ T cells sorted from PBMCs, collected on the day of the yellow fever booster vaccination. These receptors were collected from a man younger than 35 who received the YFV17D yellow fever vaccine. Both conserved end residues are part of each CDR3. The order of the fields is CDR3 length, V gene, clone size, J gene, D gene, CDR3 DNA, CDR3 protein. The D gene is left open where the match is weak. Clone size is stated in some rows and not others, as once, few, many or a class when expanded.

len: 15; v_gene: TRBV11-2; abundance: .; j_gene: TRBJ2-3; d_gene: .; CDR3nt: TGTGCCAGCAGCCCAGGACTCCACCCCACAGATACGCAGTATTTT; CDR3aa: CASSPGLHPTDTQYF
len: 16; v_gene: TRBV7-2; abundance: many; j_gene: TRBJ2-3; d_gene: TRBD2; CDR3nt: TGTGCCAGCAGCTTACGGCCAGCGGGGGGCCTGGATACGCAGTATTTT; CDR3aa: CASSLRPAGGLDTQYF
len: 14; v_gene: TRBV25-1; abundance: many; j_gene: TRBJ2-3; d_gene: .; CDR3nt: TGTGCCAGCAGTGAATTTTTCGGAACAGATACGCAGTATTTT; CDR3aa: CASSEFFGTDTQYF
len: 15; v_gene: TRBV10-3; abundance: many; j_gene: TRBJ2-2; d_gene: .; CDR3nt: TGTGCCATCACCTCCCAGGTCCCGAACACCGGGGAGCTGTTTTTT; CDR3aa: CAITSQVPNTGELFF
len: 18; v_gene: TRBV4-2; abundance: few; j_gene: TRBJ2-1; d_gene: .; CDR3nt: TGTGCCAGCAGCCAAGGGGGGAGCGGGCCGAGCTCCTACAATGAGCAGTTCTTC; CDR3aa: CASSQGGSGPSSYNEQFF
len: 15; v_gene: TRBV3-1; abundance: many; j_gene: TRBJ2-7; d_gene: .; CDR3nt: TGTGCCAGCAGCCACGGTAGCGTCATGGGAGGAGGGCAGTACTTC; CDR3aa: CASSHGSVMGGGQYF
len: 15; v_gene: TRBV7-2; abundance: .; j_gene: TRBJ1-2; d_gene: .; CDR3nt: TGTGCCAGCAGCTACGATGGGATGACAGGCGGAGGCTACACCTTC; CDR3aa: CASSYDGMTGGGYTF
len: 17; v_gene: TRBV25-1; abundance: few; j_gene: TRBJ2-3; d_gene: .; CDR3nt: TGTGCCAGCAGTGAATTTGTAATAGGGCACTCCGTCGGTACGCAGTATTTT; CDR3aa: CASSEFVIGHSVGTQYF
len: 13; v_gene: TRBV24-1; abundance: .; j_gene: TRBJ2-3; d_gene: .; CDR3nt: TGTGCCACCGGGGGGCCCGTCGCAGATACGCAGTATTTT; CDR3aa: CATGGPVADTQYF
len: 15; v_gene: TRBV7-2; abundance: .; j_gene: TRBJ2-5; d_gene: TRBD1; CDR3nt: TGTGCCAGCAGCGCCCGGGACAGGGGGAGCAAGACCCAGTACTTC; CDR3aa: CASSARDRGSKTQYF
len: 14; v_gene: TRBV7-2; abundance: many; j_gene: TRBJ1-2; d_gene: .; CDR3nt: TGTGCCAGCAGCTTGGGAGGGGGGAACTATGGCTACACCTTC; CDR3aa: CASSLGGGNYGYTF
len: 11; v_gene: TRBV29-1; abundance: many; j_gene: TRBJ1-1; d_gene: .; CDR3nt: .; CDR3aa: CSDFGGGATFF
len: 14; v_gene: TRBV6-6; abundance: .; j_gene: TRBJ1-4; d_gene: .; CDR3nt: TGTGCCAGCAGTTTCAGTCTGGCCAATGAAAAACTGTTTTTT; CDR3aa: CASSFSLANEKLFF
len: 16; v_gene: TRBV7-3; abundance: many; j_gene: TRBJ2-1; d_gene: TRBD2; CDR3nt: TGTGCCAGCAGCTTGCAACTAGCGGGGATGTACAATGAGCAGTTCTTC; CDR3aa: CASSLQLAGMYNEQFF
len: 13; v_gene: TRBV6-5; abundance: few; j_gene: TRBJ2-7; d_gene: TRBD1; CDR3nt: TGTGCCAGCAGGCCCGGACAGGGGAACGAGCAGTACTTC; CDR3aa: CASRPGQGNEQYF
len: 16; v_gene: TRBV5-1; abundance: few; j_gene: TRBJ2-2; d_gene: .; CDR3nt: TGCGCCAGCAATCAAGGGGGTTTTGCTAACACCGGGGAGCTGTTTTTT; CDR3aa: CASNQGGFANTGELFF
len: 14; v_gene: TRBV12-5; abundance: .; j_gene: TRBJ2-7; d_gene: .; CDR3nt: TGTGCTAGTGGTCGCCCCGGGGGCCCAGGGGAGCAGTACTTC; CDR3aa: CASGRPGGPGEQYF
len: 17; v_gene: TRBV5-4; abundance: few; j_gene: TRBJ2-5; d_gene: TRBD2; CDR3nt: TGTGCCAGCAGCTCCGGCGGTCTAGCGGGGGGGCTCGAGACCCAGTACTTC; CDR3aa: CASSSGGLAGGLETQYF
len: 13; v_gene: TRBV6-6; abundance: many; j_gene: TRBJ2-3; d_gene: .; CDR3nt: TGTGCCAGCACCCTTCCCACCACAGATACGCAGTATTTT; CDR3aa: CASTLPTTDTQYF
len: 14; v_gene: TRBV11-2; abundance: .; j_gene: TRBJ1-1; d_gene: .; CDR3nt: TGTGCCAGCAGCTTACAGGCCGTGAACACTGAAGCTTTCTTT; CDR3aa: CASSLQAVNTEAFF
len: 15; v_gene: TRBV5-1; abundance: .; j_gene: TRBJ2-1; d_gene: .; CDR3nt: TGCGCCAGCAGCTTGGAGTATCCAGGGGACAATGAGCAGTTCTTC; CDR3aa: CASSLEYPGDNEQFF
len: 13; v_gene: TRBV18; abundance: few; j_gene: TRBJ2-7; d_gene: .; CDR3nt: TGTGCCAGCTCAACCGCGGGGACCTACGAGCAGTACTTC; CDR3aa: CASSTAGTYEQYF
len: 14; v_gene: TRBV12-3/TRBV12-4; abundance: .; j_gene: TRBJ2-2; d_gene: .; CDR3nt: TGTGCCAGCAGTTCGTGGACGAACACCGGGGAGCTGTTTTTT; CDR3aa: CASSSWTNTGELFF
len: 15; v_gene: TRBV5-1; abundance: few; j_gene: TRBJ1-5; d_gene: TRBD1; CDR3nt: TGCGCCAGCAGCTTTGGACAGGGGCACGATCAGCCCCAGCATTTT; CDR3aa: CASSFGQGHDQPQHF
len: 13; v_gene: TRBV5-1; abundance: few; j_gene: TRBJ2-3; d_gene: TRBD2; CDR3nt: TGCGCCAGCAGACGGGGGGGCCCAGATACGCAGTATTTT; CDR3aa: CASRRGGPDTQYF
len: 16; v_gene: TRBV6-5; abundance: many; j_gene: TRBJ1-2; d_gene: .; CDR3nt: TGTGCCAGCAGTTACACAGCAAACTTCCCAAACTATGGCTACACCTTC; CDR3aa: CASSYTANFPNYGYTF
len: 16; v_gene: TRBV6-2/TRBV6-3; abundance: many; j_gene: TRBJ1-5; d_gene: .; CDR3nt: TGTGCCAGCAGTTCTCGCGGTAGGGGCGCAGGCCAGCCCCAGCATTTT; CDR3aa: CASSSRGRGAGQPQHF
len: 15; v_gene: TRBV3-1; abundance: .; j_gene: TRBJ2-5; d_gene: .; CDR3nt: TGTGCCAGCAGCCAAGAGCTGGACTCAGGAGAGACCCAGTACTTC; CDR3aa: CASSQELDSGETQYF
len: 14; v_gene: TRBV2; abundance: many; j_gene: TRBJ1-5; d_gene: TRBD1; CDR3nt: TGTGCCAGCAGCGGACAGGGAATAAGGCAGCCCCAGCATTTT; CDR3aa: CASSGQGIRQPQHF
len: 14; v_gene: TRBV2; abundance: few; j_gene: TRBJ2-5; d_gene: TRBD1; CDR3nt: TGTGCCAGCACCGGAATACAGGGGGCAGAGACCCAGTACTTC; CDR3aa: CASTGIQGAETQYF
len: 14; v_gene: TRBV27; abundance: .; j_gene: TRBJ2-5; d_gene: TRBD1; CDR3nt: TGTGCCAGCAGTACACAGGGGCGGCTGGAGGCCCAGTACTTC; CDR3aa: CASSTQGRLEAQYF
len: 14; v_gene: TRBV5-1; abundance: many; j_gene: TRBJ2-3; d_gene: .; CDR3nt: TGCGCCAGCAGCTTGGAGGACAGCACAGATACGCAGTATTTT; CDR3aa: CASSLEDSTDTQYF
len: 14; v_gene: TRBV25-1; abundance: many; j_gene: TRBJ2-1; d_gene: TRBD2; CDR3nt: TGTGCCAGCAGTGCGGCATTACTAGCGGGGGAGCAGTTCTTC; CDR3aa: CASSAALLAGEQFF
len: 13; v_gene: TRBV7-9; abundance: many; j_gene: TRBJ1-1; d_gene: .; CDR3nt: TGTGCCAGCGGCAGGGATTCTAGCACTGAAGCTTTCTTT; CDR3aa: CASGRDSSTEAFF
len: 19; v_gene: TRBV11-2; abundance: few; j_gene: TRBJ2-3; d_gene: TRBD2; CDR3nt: TGTGCCAGCAGCTTAGGTTTTGGAGGAGGGCTAGCGGGCACAGATACGCAGTATTTT; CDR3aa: CASSLGFGGGLAGTDTQYF
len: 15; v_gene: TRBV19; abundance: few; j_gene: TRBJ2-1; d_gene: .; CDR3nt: TGTGCCAGTAGTTCCGACAGCCTACCCTACAATGAGCAGTTCTTC; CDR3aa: CASSSDSLPYNEQFF
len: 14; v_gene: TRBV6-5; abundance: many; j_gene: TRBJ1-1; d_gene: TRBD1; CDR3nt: TGTGCCAGCAGTCCGGACAGGGCAGGGACTGAAGCTTTCTTT; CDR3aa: CASSPDRAGTEAFF
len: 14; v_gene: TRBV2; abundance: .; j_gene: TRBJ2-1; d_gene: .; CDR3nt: TGTGCCTCCCGGAGGGACACCCAGGTCAATGAGCAGTTCTTC; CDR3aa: CASRRDTQVNEQFF
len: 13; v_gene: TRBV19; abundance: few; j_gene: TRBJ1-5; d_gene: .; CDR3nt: TGTGCCAGTAGTGGAGACGCCCGAACTTCCCAGCATTTT; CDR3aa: CASSGDARTSQHF
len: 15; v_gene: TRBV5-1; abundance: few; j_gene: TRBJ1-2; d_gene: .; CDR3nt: TGCGCCAGCAGCTTGGCCGGTGAGGTTCGGAGAGGCTACACCTTC; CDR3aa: CASSLAGEVRRGYTF
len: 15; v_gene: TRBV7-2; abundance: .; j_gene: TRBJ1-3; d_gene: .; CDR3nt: TGTGCCAGCAGCCCACCGGGGACAACCGGAAACACCATATATTTT; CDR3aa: CASSPPGTTGNTIYF
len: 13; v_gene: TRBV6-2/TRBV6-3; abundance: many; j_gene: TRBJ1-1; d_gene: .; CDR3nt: TGCCACCCGCACCCTCCGGGGCGGGATAAAGCTTTCTTT; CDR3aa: CHPHPPGRDKAFF
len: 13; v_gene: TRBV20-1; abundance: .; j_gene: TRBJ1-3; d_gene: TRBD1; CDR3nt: TGCAGTGCTACAGGGGGGTTAGGAAACACCATATATTTT; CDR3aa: CSATGGLGNTIYF
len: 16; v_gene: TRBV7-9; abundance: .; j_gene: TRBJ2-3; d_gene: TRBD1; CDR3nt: TGTGCCAGCAGCTTAGACAGGGGAAGGCGCACAGATACGCAGTATTTT; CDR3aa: CASSLDRGRRTDTQYF
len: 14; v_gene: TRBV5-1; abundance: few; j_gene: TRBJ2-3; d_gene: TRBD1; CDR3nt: TGCGCCAGCAGCCATGGACAGGACCAAGATACGCAGTATTTT; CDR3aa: CASSHGQDQDTQYF
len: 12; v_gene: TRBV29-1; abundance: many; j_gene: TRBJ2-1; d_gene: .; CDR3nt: TGCAGCGTTGTTTTCTCCTACAATGAGCAGTTCTTC; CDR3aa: CSVVFSYNEQFF
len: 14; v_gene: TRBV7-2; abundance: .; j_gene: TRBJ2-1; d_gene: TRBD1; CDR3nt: TGTGCCAGCAGCCGGACAGGGGTTAGCGATGAGCAGTTCTTC; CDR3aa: CASSRTGVSDEQFF
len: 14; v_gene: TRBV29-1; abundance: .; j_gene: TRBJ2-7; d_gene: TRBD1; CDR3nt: TGCAGCGTTGAAAGGACAGGGCCCGTCTACGAGCAGTACTTC; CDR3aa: CSVERTGPVYEQYF
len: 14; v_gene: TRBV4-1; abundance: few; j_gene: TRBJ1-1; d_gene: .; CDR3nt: TGCGCCAGCAGCAGGCGACAGCCAAACACTGAAGCTTTCTTT; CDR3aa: CASSRRQPNTEAFF
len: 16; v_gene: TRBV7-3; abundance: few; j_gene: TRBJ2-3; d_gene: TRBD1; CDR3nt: TGTGCCAGCAGCGATCTTCCCGGACAGGGATTAGATACGCAGTATTTT; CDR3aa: CASSDLPGQGLDTQYF
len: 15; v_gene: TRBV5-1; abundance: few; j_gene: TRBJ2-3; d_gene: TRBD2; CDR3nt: TGCGCCAGCAGCCAAAATAGCGGGGGCACAGATACGCAGTATTTT; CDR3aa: CASSQNSGGTDTQYF
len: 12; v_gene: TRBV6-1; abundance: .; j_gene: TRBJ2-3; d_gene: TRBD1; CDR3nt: TGTGCCAGCAGGCACACAGGGGTCGCGCAGTATTTT; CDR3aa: CASRHTGVAQYF